One and the same sample provided the 7 T cell receptor beta chains below, sequenced in a study of human T cells and chemical hapten exposure. TCRdb analysed the RACE reads with MiXCR anew, one entry per CDR3 protein. The sample consists of 300,000 to 450,000 distinct CDR3 sequences, approximately 5.8% of them appearing once. Stated time point: pre-sensitization, week 0. Treatment indicated: therapeutic diphenylcyclopropenone sensitization with weekly scalp DPC. The material was whole blood, obtained in connection with sensitization to the hapten diphenylcyclopropenone (DPC). The receptor set was obtained from a woman aged 18 to 35 with alopecia areata. Some clones in this sample may be carry-over from other donors' samples.

This clonotype has just a few counts. This chain links TRBV15 with TRBJ2-1; D remains ambiguous. This CDR3 spans 13 amino acids. The germline V gene encodes CDR1 LNHNV and CDR2 YYDKDF (reference sequence). V lost 0 bases and J 8 bases, leaving 8 bases between the germline ends. CDR3 coding DNA: TGTGCCACCAGCAGAGATCTCCTTGATGAGCAGTTCTTC. Its protein is CATSRDLLDEQFF.

This clonotype was detected only a few times. In DNA, the CDR3 is TGTGCCAGCAGCCCCGACGGGACAGGGGGTGGAACTGAAGCTTTCTTT. Protein sequence: CASSPDGTGGGTEAFF. V usage is TRBV13 and J usage is TRBJ1-1; 11 bases fit TRBD1. Germline assignment: CDR1 PRHDT and CDR2 FYEKMQ (reference sequence). The V gene end was trimmed by 5 bases and the J gene end by 5 bases; junction bases not matched to a gene: 10. The CDR3 runs to 16 residues.

The chain recombines TRBV7-2 with TRBJ2-4; 7 bases agree with TRBD2. Germline V gene data show CDR1 as SGHTA and CDR2 as FQGNSA. CDR3 length: 18 amino acids. The J segment lost 1 base and the V segment lost 1 base, leaving 10 bases of the junction unmatched. The chain's CDR3 is CASSLVPSGYSAKNIQYF. The CDR3 DNA is TGTGCCAGCAGCTTAGTCCCTAGCGGTTATAGTGCCAAAAACATTCAGTACTTC.

This clonotype came up a few times. J is TRBJ2-7 and V is TRBV20-1; D possibly corresponds to TRBD2 (6 bases). Germline CDR1 and CDR2: DFQATT and SNEGSKA (reference sequence). The CDR3 has 15 residues. Trimming removed 8 bases at V and 2 bases at J, with 22 bases between. CDR3 sequence (DNA): TGCAGTACCACCCACCCCGGGAGCAGGGCCTACGAGCAGTACTTC. This gives the protein CSTTHPGSRAYEQYF.

V gene TRBV7-9 combines with J gene TRBJ2-5, with TRBD2 identical over 11 bases. J was trimmed by 1 base and V by 5 bases; bases with no gene match: 6. In germline, CDR1 is SEHNR, CDR2 FQNEAQ (reference sequence). The length of the CDR3 is 16 residues. The CDR3 sequence is CASSQILAGGQETQYF. The CDR3 DNA reads TGTGCCAGCAGCCAGATCCTAGCGGGGGGCCAAGAGACCCAGTACTTC.

This clonotype has more than one count but fewer than ten. The V call is TRBV29-1, the J call TRBJ2-7; TRBD1 matches 8 bases. The germline CDR1 and CDR2 sequences are SQVTM and ANQGSEA. This CDR3 contains 13 residues. V shed 8 bases, J shed 1 base, and the junction held 7 bases outside the gene matches. The CDR3 bases are TGCAGCACTTCAGGGGGCGCTTCCTACGAGCAGTACTTC. Translating gives CSTSGGASYEQYF.

This clonotype has just a few counts. The chain recombines TRBV4-3 with TRBJ2-2, with D unclear. The CDR3 is made up of 18 amino acids. V lost 0 bases and J 6 bases, leaving 20 bases between the germline ends. Germline CDR1 reads LGHNA; CDR2 reads YSLEER. The CDR3 protein is CASSQEWALANPAGELFF. The CDR3 DNA reads TGCGCCAGCAGCCAAGAATGGGCTTTGGCTAATCCGGCCGGGGAGCTGTTTTTT.